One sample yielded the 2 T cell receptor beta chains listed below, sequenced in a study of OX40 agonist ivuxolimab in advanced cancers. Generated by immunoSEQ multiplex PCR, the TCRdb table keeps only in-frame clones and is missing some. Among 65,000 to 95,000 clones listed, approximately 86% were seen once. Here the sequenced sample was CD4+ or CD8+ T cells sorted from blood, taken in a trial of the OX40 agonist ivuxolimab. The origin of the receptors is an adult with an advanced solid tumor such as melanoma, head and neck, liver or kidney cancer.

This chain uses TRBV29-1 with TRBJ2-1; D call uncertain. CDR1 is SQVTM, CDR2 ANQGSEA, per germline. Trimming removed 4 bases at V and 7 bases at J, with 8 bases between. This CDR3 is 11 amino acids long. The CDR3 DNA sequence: TGCAGCGTTGGAGAGACGAATGAGCAGTTCTTC. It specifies CSVGETNEQFF.

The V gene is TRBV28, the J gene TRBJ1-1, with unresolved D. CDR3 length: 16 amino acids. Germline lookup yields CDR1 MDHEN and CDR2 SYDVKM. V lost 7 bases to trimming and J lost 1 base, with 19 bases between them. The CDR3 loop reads CASNPNGFLGNTEAFF. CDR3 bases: TGTGCCAGCAACCCGAACGGGTTTCTGGGGAACACTGAAGCTTTCTTT. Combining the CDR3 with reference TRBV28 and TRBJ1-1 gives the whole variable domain DVKVTQSSRYLVKRTGEKVFLECVQDMDHENMFWYRQDPGLGLRLIYFSYDVKMKEKGDIPEGYSVSREKKERFSLILESASTNQTSMYLCASNPNGFLGNTEAFFGQGTRLTVV.